The clone carrying this T cell receptor beta chain was found a few times. Its antigen is unknown. This record comes from a study of T cells after yellow fever vaccination. CDR1 is SGHDT and CDR2 is YYEEEE in the germline V gene. CDR3 length: 14 amino acids. V lost 5 bases, J lost 9 bases, and 18 bases lay in between. Study results and limitations: Most clones from primary vaccination resurfaced after the booster (around 95% CD4, around 90% CD8). There was a possibility that FACS-sorted repertoires contained abundant clonotypes contaminating from the bulk population.

UMIs and a universal primer site were added when TCR cDNA was made by 5'RACE template switching. TCRdb reprocessed the 5' RACE reads with MiXCR, giving one entry per CDR3 protein. The sample records about 260,000 distinct CDR3 sequences, over 10% being singletons. The TCR originated in a man aged 30-40 years who received the YFV17D yellow fever vaccine. This specimen was CD4+ T cells sorted from PBMCs, taken 45 days after the yellow fever booster vaccination. The rearrangement uses TRBV5-6 and TRBJ2-1; D ambiguous. CDR3 sequence reads: CASSQPPPGGEQFF. In DNA, the CDR3 is TGTGCCAGCAGTCAGCCCCCTCCGGGCGGTGAGCAGTTCTTC.